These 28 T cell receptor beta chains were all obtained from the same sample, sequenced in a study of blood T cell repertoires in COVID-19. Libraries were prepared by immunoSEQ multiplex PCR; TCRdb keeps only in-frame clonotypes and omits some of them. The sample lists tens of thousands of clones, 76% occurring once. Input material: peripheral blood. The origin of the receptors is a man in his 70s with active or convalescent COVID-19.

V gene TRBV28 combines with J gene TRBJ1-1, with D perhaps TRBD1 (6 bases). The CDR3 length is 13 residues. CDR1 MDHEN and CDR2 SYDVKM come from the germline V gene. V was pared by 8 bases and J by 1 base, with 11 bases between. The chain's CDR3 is CASPADRNTEAFF. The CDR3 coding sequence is TGTGCCAGCCCGGCGGACAGGAACACTGAAGCTTTCTTT.

The CDR3 here is CASSLVQGPGELFF. Here the CDR3 DNA reads TGTGCCAGCAGTTTGGTACAGGGGCCCGGGGAGCTGTTTTTT. The chain recombines TRBV28 with TRBJ2-2; 7 bases are a match to TRBD1. Looked up from germline, CDR1 is MDHEN and CDR2 is SYDVKM. Germline trimming cut 3 bases from V and 6 bases from J; bases unmatched to any gene: 4. There are 14 residues in the CDR3.

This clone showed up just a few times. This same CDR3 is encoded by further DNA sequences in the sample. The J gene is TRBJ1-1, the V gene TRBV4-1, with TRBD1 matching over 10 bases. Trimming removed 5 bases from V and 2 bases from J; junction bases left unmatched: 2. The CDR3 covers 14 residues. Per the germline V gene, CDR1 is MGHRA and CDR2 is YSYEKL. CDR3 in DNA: TGCGCCAGCAGCTGGGACAGGGGTAACACTGAAGCTTTCTTT. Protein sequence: CASSWDRGNTEAFF.

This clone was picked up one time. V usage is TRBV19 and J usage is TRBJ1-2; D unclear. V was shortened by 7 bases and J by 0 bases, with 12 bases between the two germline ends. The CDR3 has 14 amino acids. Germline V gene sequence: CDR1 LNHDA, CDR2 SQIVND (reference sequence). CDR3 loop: CASIRPESNYGYTF. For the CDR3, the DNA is TGTGCCAGTATTCGCCCCGAGTCTAACTATGGCTACACCTTC.

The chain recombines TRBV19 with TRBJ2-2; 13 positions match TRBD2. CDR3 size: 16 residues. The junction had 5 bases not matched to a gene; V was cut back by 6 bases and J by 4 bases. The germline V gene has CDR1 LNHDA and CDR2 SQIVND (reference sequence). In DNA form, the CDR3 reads TGTGCCAGTAGACTAGCGGGGGGGGTTGGCACCGGGGAGCTGTTTTTT. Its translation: CASRLAGGVGTGELFF.

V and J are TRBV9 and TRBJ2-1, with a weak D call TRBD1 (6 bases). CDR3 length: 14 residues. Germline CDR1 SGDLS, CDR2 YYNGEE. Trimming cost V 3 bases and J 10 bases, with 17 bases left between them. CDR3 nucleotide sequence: TGTGCCAGCAGCGAGACCTTCTGGACAGACGAGCAGTTCTTC. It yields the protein CASSETFWTDEQFF.

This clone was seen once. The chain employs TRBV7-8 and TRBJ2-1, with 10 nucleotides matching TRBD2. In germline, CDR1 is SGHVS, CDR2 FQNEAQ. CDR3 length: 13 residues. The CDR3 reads CASAGGIYNEQFF. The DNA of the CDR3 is TGTGCTTCAGCGGGGGGGATATACAATGAGCAGTTCTTC.

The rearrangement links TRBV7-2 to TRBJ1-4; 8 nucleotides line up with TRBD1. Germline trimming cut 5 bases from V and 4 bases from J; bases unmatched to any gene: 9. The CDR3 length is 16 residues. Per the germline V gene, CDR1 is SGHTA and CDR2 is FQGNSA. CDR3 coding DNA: TGTGCCAGCAGCCCGCAGACCAGGGGGCATAATGAAAAACTGTTTTTT. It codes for CASSPQTRGHNEKLFF. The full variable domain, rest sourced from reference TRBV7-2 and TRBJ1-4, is GAGVSQSPSNKVTEKGKDVELRCDPISGHTALYWYRQSLGQGLEFLIYFQGNSAPDKSGLPSDRFSAERTGGSVSTLTIQRTQQEDSAVYLCASSPQTRGHNEKLFFGSGTQLSVL.

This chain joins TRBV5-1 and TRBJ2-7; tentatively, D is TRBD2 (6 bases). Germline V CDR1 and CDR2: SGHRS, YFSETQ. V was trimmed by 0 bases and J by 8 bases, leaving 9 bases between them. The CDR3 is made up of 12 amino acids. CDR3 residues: CASSLAGEKQYF. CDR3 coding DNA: TGCGCCAGCAGCTTGGCGGGGGAGAAGCAGTACTTC. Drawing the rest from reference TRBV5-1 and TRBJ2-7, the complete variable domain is KAGVTQTPRYLIKTRGQQVTLSCSPISGHRSVSWYQQTPGQGLQFLFEYFSETQRNKGNFPGRFSGRQFSNSRSEMNVSTLELGDSALYLCASSLAGEKQYFGPGTRLTVT.

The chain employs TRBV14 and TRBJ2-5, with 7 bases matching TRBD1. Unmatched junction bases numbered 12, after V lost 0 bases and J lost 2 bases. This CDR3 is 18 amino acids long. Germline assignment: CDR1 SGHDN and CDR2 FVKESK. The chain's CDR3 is CASSQDVRDSLTQETQYF. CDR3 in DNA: TGTGCCAGCAGCCAAGACGTAAGGGACAGCCTAACGCAAGAGACCCAGTACTTC.

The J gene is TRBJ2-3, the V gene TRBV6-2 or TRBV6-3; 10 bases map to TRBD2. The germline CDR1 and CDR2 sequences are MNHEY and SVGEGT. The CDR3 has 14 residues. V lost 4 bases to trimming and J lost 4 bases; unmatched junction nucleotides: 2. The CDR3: CASSFSGGADTQYF. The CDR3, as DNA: TGTGCCAGCAGTTTCAGCGGGGGGGCAGATACGCAGTATTTT.

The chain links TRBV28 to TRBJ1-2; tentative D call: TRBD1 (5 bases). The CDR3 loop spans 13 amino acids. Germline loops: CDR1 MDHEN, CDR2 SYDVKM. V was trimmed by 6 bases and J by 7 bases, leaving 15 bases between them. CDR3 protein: CASSSYWGGGYTF. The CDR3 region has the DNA TGTGCCAGCAGCTCTTACTGGGGGGGTGGCTACACCTTC.

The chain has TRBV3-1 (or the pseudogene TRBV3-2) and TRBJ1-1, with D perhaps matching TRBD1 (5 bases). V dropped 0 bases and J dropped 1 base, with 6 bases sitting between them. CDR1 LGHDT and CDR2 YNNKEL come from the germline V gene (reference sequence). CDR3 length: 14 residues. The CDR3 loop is CASSQEDKNTEAFF. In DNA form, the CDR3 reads TGTGCCAGCAGCCAAGAGGACAAGAACACTGAAGCTTTCTTT.

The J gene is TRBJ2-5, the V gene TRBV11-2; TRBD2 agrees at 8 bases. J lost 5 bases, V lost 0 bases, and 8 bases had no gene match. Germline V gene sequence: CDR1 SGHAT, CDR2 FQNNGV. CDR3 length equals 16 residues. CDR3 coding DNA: TGTGCCAGCAGCTTAGATAGCGGGGCCCCTTTTGAGACCCAGTACTTC. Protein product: CASSLDSGAPFETQYF.

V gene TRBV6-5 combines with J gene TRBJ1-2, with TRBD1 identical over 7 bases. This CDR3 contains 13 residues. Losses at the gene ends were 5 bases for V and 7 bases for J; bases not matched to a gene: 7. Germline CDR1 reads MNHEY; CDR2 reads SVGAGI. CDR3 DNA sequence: TGTGCCAGCAGTCGGACAGGCCGGCGTGGCTACACCTTC. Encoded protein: CASSRTGRRGYTF.

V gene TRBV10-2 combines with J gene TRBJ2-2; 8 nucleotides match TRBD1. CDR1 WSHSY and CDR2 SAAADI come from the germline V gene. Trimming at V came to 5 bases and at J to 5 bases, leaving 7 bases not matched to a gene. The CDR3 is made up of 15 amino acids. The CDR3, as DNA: TGCGCCAGCAGTCTTAGCCGGGACAGGACCGGGGAGCTGTTTTTT. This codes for CASSLSRDRTGELFF.

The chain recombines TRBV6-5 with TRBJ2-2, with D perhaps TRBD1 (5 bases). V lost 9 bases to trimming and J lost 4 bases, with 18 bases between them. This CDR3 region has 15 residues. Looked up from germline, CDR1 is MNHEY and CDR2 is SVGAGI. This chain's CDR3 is CASGWGSRGTGELFF. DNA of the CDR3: TGTGCCAGTGGTTGGGGTTCAAGGGGCACCGGGGAGCTGTTTTTT.

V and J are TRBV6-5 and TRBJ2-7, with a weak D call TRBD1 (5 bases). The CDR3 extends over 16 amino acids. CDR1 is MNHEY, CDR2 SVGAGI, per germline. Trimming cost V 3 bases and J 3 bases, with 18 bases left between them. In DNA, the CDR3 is TGTGCCAGCAGTTATAGAAGAACAGGAGCAAACTACGAGCAGTACTTC. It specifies CASSYRRTGANYEQYF.

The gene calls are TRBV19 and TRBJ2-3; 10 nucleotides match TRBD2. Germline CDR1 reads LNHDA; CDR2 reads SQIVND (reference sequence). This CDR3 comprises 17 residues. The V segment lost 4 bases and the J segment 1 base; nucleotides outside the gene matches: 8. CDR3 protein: CASSNQRGGPGTDTQYF. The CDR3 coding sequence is TGTGCCAGTAGTAACCAGCGGGGGGGCCCGGGCACAGATACGCAGTATTTT. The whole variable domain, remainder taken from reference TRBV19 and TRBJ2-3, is DGGITQSPKYLFRKEGQNVTLSCEQNLNHDAMYWYRQDPGQGLRLIYYSQIVNDFQKGDIAEGYSVSREKKESFPLTVTSAQKNPTAFYLCASSNQRGGPGTDTQYFGPGTRLTVL.

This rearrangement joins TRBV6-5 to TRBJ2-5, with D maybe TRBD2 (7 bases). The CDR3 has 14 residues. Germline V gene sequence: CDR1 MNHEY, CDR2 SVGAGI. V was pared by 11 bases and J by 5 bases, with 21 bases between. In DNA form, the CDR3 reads TGTGCCGCCCGGTTAGGGGGGGCTGGGGAGACCCAGTACTTC. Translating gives CAARLGGAGETQYF.

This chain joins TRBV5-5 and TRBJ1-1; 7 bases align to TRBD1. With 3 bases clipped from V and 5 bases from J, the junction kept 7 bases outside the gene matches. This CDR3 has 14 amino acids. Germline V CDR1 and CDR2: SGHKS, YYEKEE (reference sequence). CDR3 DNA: TGTGCCAGCAGCTACAGGGGTAGGAGGACTGAAGCTTTCTTT. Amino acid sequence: CASSYRGRRTEAFF.

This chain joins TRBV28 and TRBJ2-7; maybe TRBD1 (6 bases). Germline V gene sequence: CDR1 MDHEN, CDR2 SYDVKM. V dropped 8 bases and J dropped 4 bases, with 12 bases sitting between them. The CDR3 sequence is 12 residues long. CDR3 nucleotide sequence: TGTGCCAGCTGTGGACAGCCTTACGAGCAGTACTTC. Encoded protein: CASCGQPYEQYF.

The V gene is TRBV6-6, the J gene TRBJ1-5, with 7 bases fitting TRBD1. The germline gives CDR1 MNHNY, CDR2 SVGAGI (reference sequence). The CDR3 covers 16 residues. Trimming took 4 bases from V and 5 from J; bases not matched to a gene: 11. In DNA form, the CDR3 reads TGTGCCAGCAGTTCCTCCAGACAGGGACCACATCAGCCCCAGCATTTT. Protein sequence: CASSSSRQGPHQPQHF.

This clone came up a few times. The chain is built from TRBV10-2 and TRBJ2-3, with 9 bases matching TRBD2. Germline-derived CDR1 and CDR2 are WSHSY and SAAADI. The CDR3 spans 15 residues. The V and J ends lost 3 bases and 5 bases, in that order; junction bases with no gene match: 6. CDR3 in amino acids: CASSEWSSGEDTQYF. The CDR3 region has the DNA TGCGCCAGCAGTGAATGGTCTAGCGGGGAAGATACGCAGTATTTT.

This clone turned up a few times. The CDR3 DNA follows: TGTGCCACCAGGGGCAGGGCGTTAGCCAAAAACATTCAGTACTTC. As protein: CATRGRALAKNIQYF. The gene calls are TRBV6-5 and TRBJ2-4; a weak D match, TRBD1 (6 bases). CDR3 size: 15 residues. The V gene lost 10 bases and the J gene lost 0 bases, with 16 bases spanning the gap. Per germline, CDR1 MNHEY and CDR2 SVGAGI.

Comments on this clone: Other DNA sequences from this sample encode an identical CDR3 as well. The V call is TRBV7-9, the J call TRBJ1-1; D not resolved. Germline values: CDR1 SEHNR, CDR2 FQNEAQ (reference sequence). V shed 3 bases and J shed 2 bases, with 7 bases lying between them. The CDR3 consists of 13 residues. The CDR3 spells CASSLEGNTEAFF. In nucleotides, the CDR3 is TGTGCCAGCAGCTTGGAGGGAAACACTGAAGCTTTCTTT. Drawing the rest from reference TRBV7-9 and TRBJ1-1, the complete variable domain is DTGVSQNPRHKITKRGQNVTFRCDPISEHNRLYWYRQTLGQGPEFLTYFQNEAQLEKSRLLSDRFSAERPKGSFSTLEIQRTEQGDSAMYLCASSLEGNTEAFFGQGTRLTVV.

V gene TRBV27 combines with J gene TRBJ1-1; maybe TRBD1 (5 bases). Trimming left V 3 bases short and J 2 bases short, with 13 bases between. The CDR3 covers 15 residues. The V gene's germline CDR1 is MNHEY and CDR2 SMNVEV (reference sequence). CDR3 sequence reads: CASSFIWGANTEAFF. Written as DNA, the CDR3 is TGTGCCAGCAGTTTCATCTGGGGCGCCAACACTGAAGCTTTCTTT.

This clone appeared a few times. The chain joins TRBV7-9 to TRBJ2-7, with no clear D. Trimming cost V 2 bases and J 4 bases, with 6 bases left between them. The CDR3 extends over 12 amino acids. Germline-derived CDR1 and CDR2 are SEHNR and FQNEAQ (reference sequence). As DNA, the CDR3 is TGTGCCAGCAGCTTATATCGGTACGAGCAGTACTTC. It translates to CASSLYRYEQYF.